Described below is a single T cell receptor beta chain sequence and its context. This specimen comes from a study of blood T cell repertoires in COVID-19. Turning to the study itself: Samples came from the United States, Italy and Spain, spanning acute and convalescent COVID-19.

Profiling relied on immunoSEQ multiplex PCR, and the TCRdb table lists in-frame clones only, not all of them. The sample holds 140,000 to 150,000 clones; over 80% are singletons and the top ten take about 11%. From germline, CDR1 is LNHDA and CDR2 SQIVND (reference sequence). The CDR3 has 15 amino acids. The ends were cut back, 7 bases at V and 0 bases at J, with 12 bases in the middle. Categorization into cohorts depended on clinical history that participants reported. The chain is built from TRBV19 and TRBJ2-2; perhaps TRBD2 as D (5 bases). This sequence was found in a man between 60 and 75 years old who had recovered from COVID-19. Sequenced: PBMCs or T cells enriched from blood (not recorded which). CDR3 coding DNA: TGTGCCAGTACCCCCCTCGGGACGAACACCGGGGAGCTGTTTTTT. Residues: CASTPLGTNTGELFF.